A selection of T cell receptor beta chains follows, all from one sample in a study of cytomegalovirus exposure and HLA in healthy donors. The repertoire was sequenced with immunoSEQ multiplex PCR; TCRdb's copy has only in-frame clones and lacks some. The data show 150,000 to 200,000 clones, about 75% seen once. The sequenced sample was PBMCs. All receptors come from a woman aged 40 to 49 in good health and CMV-seropositive. The CDR3 runs from the conserved cysteine through the conserved F or W. The order of the fields is D gene, J gene, clone size, V gene, CDR3 protein, CDR3 DNA. The D gene is left open where the match is weak. Clone size is not always given. Where it is, it says once, few, many or a class for expanded clones.

D gene: TRBD2
J gene: TRBJ2-1
clone size: few
V gene: TRBV28
CDR3 protein: CASSSNLPGLAGVASYNEQFF
CDR3 DNA: TGTGCCAGCAGTTCAAACCTCCCGGGACTAGCGGGAGTGGCATCCTACAATGAGCAGTTCTTC

D gene: NA
J gene: TRBJ2-5
clone size: NA
V gene: TRBV10-3
CDR3 protein: CAISGGGGGEETQYF
CDR3 DNA: TGTGCCATCAGTGGCGGTGGAGGGGGGGAAGAGACCCAGTACTTC

D gene: TRBD2
J gene: TRBJ2-5
clone size: NA
V gene: TRBV7-2
CDR3 protein: CASSPGLAWETQYF
CDR3 DNA: TGTGCCAGCAGCCCAGGACTAGCCTGGGAGACCCAGTACTTC

D gene: NA
J gene: TRBJ2-3
clone size: NA
V gene: TRBV19
CDR3 protein: CASTAKNTDTQYF
CDR3 DNA: TGTGCCAGTACCGCGAAGAACACAGATACGCAGTATTTT

D gene: TRBD2
J gene: TRBJ2-3
clone size: NA
V gene: TRBV4-1
CDR3 protein: CASSQRLAEGTDTQYF
CDR3 DNA: TGCGCCAGCAGCCAAAGACTAGCTGAAGGCACAGATACGCAGTATTTT

D gene: NA
J gene: TRBJ1-1
clone size: NA
V gene: TRBV19
CDR3 protein: CASSIALPTEAFF
CDR3 DNA: TGTGCCAGTAGTATAGCCCTCCCCACTGAAGCTTTCTTT

D gene: TRBD1
J gene: TRBJ1-5
clone size: NA
V gene: TRBV28
CDR3 protein: CASSTGQGNNQPQHF
CDR3 DNA: TGTGCCAGCAGTACGGGACAGGGCAACAATCAGCCCCAGCATTTT

D gene: NA
J gene: TRBJ2-4
clone size: NA
V gene: TRBV18
CDR3 protein: CASSFFGQPKNIQYF
CDR3 DNA: TGTGCCAGCTCCTTTTTCGGACAGCCCAAAAACATTCAGTACTTC

D gene: TRBD2
J gene: TRBJ2-7
clone size: NA
V gene: TRBV5-4
CDR3 protein: CASSLGGTSVDVRDF
CDR3 DNA: TGTGCCAGCAGCTTGGGAGGGACTAGCGTCGATGTTCGGGACTTC

D gene: NA
J gene: TRBJ2-1
clone size: NA
V gene: TRBV6-5
CDR3 protein: CASRPTQYSEQFF
CDR3 DNA: TGTGCCAGCAGACCAACACAGTACTCTGAGCAGTTCTTC

D gene: NA
J gene: TRBJ2-7
clone size: NA
V gene: TRBV9
CDR3 protein: CASSVASGPAYEQYF
CDR3 DNA: TGTGCCAGCAGCGTAGCGAGCGGCCCAGCCTACGAGCAGTACTTC

D gene: TRBD1
J gene: TRBJ2-7
clone size: NA
V gene: TRBV7-8
CDR3 protein: CASSVRDSGPYEQYF
CDR3 DNA: TGTGCCAGCAGCGTGAGGGACAGTGGGCCCTACGAGCAGTACTTC

D gene: NA
J gene: TRBJ1-5
clone size: few
V gene: TRBV28
CDR3 protein: CASSLGRPSNQPQHF
CDR3 DNA: TGTGCCAGCAGTTTAGGCAGGCCTAGCAATCAGCCCCAGCATTTT

D gene: TRBD1
J gene: TRBJ2-7
clone size: NA
V gene: TRBV11-2
CDR3 protein: CASYQMTGGRYEQYF
CDR3 DNA: TGTGCCAGCTACCAAATGACAGGGGGCAGGTACGAGCAGTACTTC

D gene: NA
J gene: TRBJ1-4
clone size: NA
V gene: TRBV30
CDR3 protein: CAWSRHGGVRGEKLFF
CDR3 DNA: TGTGCCTGGAGTAGGCATGGGGGCGTAAGAGGTGAAAAACTGTTTTTT

D gene: NA
J gene: TRBJ2-7
clone size: NA
V gene: TRBV6-5
CDR3 protein: CASSYGRPYEQYF
CDR3 DNA: TGTGCCAGCAGTTATGGCCGCCCCTACGAGCAGTACTTC

D gene: TRBD1
J gene: TRBJ2-4
clone size: NA
V gene: TRBV6-1
CDR3 protein: CAISPSQGDKNIQYF
CDR3 DNA: TGTGCCATCAGTCCCTCTCAGGGGGACAAAAACATTCAGTACTTC

D gene: NA
J gene: TRBJ2-7
clone size: NA
V gene: TRBV30
CDR3 protein: CAAGFGYEQYF
CDR3 DNA: TGTGCCGCGGGGTTTGGCTACGAGCAGTACTTC

D gene: NA
J gene: TRBJ1-2
clone size: NA
V gene: TRBV5-6
CDR3 protein: CASSTVFYGYTF
CDR3 DNA: TGTGCCAGCAGCACAGTGTTCTATGGCTACACCTTC

D gene: TRBD1
J gene: TRBJ1-1
clone size: NA
V gene: TRBV27
CDR3 protein: CASSSGQVITEAFF
CDR3 DNA: TGTGCCAGCAGTTCGGGACAGGTCATTACTGAAGCTTTCTTT

D gene: NA
J gene: TRBJ1-5
clone size: NA
V gene: TRBV5-1
CDR3 protein: CASSLESRDKKHF
CDR3 DNA: TGCGCCAGCAGCTTGGAGTCCCGGGACAAAAAGCATTTT

D gene: TRBD2
J gene: TRBJ2-2
clone size: NA
V gene: TRBV18
CDR3 protein: CASSPPGLAGVKTGELFF
CDR3 DNA: TGTGCCAGCTCACCCCCGGGACTAGCGGGAGTGAAGACCGGGGAGCTGTTTTTT

D gene: NA
J gene: TRBJ2-1
clone size: once
V gene: TRBV7-2
CDR3 protein: CASSLSAASSYNEQFF
CDR3 DNA: TGTGCCAGCAGCTTATCGGCAGCGAGCTCCTACAATGAGCAGTTCTTC

D gene: NA
J gene: TRBJ1-5
clone size: few
V gene: TRBV5-8
CDR3 protein: CASNGQYQPQHF
CDR3 DNA: TGTGCCAGCAATGGACAGTATCAGCCCCAGCATTTT

D gene: TRBD2
J gene: TRBJ2-7
clone size: few
V gene: TRBV29-1
CDR3 protein: CSAFAGTSGIDEQYF
CDR3 DNA: TGCAGCGCCTTTGCCGGGACTAGCGGGATCGACGAGCAGTACTTC

D gene: TRBD2
J gene: TRBJ2-1
clone size: NA
V gene: TRBV2
CDR3 protein: CASSEGSSGRTRAGFF
CDR3 DNA: TGTGCCAGCAGTGAAGGGAGTAGCGGGAGAACCCGGGCTGGGTTCTTC

D gene: TRBD2
J gene: TRBJ2-3
clone size: NA
V gene: TRBV9
CDR3 protein: CASSVVSILGLAGTQYF
CDR3 DNA: TGTGCCAGCAGCGTAGTTTCCATCCTTGGACTAGCGGGTACGCAGTATTTT

D gene: NA
J gene: TRBJ2-2
clone size: few
V gene: TRBV5-1
CDR3 protein: CASSLNSYTGELFF
CDR3 DNA: TGCGCCAGCAGCCTTAACAGTTACACCGGGGAGCTGTTTTTT

D gene: TRBD2
J gene: TRBJ2-1
clone size: NA
V gene: TRBV5-4
CDR3 protein: CASSLGARGLAAYNEQFF
CDR3 DNA: TGTGCCAGCAGCTTGGGGGCAAGGGGACTAGCGGCCTACAATGAGCAGTTCTTC

D gene: TRBD2
J gene: TRBJ2-1
clone size: few
V gene: TRBV7-3
CDR3 protein: CASSSGLAGGYNEQFF
CDR3 DNA: TGTGCCAGCAGCTCAGGACTAGCGGGAGGTTACAATGAGCAGTTCTTC

D gene: TRBD2
J gene: TRBJ2-2
clone size: few
V gene: TRBV19
CDR3 protein: CASSLPGLAGGGTGELFF
CDR3 DNA: TGTGCCAGTAGTCTTCCGGGACTAGCGGGAGGGGGCACCGGGGAGCTGTTTTTT

D gene: TRBD1
J gene: TRBJ1-2
clone size: NA
V gene: TRBV5-1
CDR3 protein: CASSRSGQAYGYTF
CDR3 DNA: TGCGCCAGCAGCCGCTCTGGACAGGCTTATGGCTACACCTTC

D gene: NA
J gene: TRBJ2-7
clone size: NA
V gene: TRBV2
CDR3 protein: CASTSGYEQYF
CDR3 DNA: TGTGCCAGCACATCAGGATACGAGCAGTACTTC

D gene: TRBD1
J gene: TRBJ2-5
clone size: NA
V gene: TRBV18
CDR3 protein: CASSPNTGAKGETQYF
CDR3 DNA: TGTGCCAGCTCACCTAATACAGGGGCCAAGGGGGAGACCCAGTACTTC

D gene: NA
J gene: TRBJ1-2
clone size: NA
V gene: TRBV30
CDR3 protein: CAWSLRLNYGYTF
CDR3 DNA: TGTGCCTGGAGTCTCAGACTAAACTATGGCTACACCTTC

D gene: TRBD2
J gene: TRBJ2-7
clone size: NA
V gene: TRBV15
CDR3 protein: CATREAGVYHEQYF
CDR3 DNA: TGTGCCACCAGGGAGGCGGGAGTATACCACGAGCAGTACTTC

D gene: NA
J gene: TRBJ1-2
clone size: NA
V gene: TRBV18
CDR3 protein: CASSPKHGYTF
CDR3 DNA: TGTGCCAGCTCACCAAAGCATGGCTACACCTTC

D gene: TRBD1
J gene: TRBJ1-2
clone size: few
V gene: TRBV28
CDR3 protein: CASRKQGSGGYTF
CDR3 DNA: TGTGCCAGCAGGAAACAGGGGTCGGGAGGCTACACCTTC

D gene: NA
J gene: TRBJ2-7
clone size: NA
V gene: TRBV6-5
CDR3 protein: CASRPPGLPGVKQYF
CDR3 DNA: TGTGCCAGCAGGCCCCCGGGACTCCCGGGAGTTAAGCAGTACTTC

D gene: NA
J gene: TRBJ2-7
clone size: NA
V gene: TRBV29-1
CDR3 protein: CSVDGRREGFYEQYF
CDR3 DNA: TGCAGCGTTGACGGGCGGCGGGAAGGGTTCTACGAGCAGTACTTC

D gene: NA
J gene: TRBJ2-2
clone size: NA
V gene: TRBV9
CDR3 protein: CASSGTDNTGELFF
CDR3 DNA: TGTGCCAGCAGCGGGACAGACAACACCGGGGAGCTGTTTTTT